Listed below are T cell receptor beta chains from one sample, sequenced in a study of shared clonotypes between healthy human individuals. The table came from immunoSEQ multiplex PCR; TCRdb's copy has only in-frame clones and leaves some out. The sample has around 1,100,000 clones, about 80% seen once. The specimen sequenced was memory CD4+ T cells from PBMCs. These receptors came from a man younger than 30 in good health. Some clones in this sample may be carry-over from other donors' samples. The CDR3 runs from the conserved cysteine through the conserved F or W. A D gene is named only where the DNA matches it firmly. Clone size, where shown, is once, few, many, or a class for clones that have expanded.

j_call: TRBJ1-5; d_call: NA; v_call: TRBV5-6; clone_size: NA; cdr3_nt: TGTGCCAGCAGTCCAGGCGGGGGCCAGCCCCAGCATTTT; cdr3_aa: CASSPGGGQPQHF
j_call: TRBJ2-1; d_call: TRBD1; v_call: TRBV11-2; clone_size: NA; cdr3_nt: TGTGCCAGCAGCTACGACAGGGGACCTTACAATGAGCAGTTCTTC; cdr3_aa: CASSYDRGPYNEQFF
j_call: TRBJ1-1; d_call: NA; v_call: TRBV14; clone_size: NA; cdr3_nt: TGTGCCAGCAGCCAAGTTGGCAAAGACACTGAAGCTTTCTTT; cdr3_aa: CASSQVGKDTEAFF
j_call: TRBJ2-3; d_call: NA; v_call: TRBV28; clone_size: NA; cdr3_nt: TGTGCCAGCAGCATAGGGGGGTCGAATGTAGATACGCAGTATTTT; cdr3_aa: CASSIGGSNVDTQYF
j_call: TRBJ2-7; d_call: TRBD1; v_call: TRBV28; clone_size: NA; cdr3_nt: TGTGCCAGCAGTTCGTCGGGACAGGGGGCAACCTACGAGCAGTACTTC; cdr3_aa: CASSSSGQGATYEQYF
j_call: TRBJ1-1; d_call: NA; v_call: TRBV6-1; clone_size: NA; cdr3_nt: TGTGCCAGCAGTGACAGGTTCACTGAAGCTTTCTTT; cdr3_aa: CASSDRFTEAFF
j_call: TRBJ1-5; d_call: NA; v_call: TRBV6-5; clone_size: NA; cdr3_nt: TGTGCCAGCAGTGGGGTGGGACGGATCAATCAGCCCCAGCATTTT; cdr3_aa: CASSGVGRINQPQHF
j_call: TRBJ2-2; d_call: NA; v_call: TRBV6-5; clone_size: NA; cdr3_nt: TGTGCCAGCAGCCTCGGACTTCTCACCGGGGAGCTGTTTTTT; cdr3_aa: CASSLGLLTGELFF
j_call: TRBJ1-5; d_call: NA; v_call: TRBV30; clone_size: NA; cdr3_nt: TGTGCCTGGAGTGCCCGGAGGTTCGATCAGCCCCAGCATTTT; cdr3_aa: CAWSARRFDQPQHF
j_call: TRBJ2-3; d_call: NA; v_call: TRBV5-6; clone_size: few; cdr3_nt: TGTGCCAGCACCGGGGACCTTAGCACAGATACGCAGTATTTT; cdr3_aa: CASTGDLSTDTQYF
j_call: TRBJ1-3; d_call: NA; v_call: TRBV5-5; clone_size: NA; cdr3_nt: TGTGCCAGCAGCTTGGCGGCGGCCTCTGGAAACACCATATATTTT; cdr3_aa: CASSLAAASGNTIYF
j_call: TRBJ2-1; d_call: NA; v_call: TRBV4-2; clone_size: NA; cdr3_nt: TGTGCCAGCAGCCAAGGGCTGAGCTCCTACAATGAGCAGTTCTTC; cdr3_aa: CASSQGLSSYNEQFF
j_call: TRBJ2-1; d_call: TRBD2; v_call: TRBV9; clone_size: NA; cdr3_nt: TGTGCCAGCAGCCCCCGAGGACTAGCGGGGTACAATGAGCAGTTCTTC; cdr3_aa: CASSPRGLAGYNEQFF
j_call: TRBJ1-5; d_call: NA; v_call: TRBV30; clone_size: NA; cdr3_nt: TGTGCCTGGAGCGCTGGGACAAGCAATCAGCCCCAGCATTTT; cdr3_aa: CAWSAGTSNQPQHF
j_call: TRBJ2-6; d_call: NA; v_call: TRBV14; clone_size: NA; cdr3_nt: TGTGCCAGCAGCCAAGGGTTCTCGAGGACCTCTGGGGCCAACGTCCTGACTTTC; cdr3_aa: CASSQGFSRTSGANVLTF
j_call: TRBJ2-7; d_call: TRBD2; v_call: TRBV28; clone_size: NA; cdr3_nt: TGTGCCAGCAGTTGGGCTGTATCGAGGGAGGGGGAGCAGTACTTC; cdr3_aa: CASSWAVSREGEQYF
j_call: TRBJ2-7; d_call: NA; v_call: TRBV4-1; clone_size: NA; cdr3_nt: TGCGCCAGCAGCCAAACTGGCTCCTACGAGCAGTACTTC; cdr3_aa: CASSQTGSYEQYF
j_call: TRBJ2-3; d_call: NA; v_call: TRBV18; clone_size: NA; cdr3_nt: TGTGCCAGCTCACAATCGGACACCTCCCGGCCTAGCACAGATACGCAGTATTTT; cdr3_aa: CASSQSDTSRPSTDTQYF
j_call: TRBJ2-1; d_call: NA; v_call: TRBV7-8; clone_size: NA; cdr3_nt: TGTGCCAGCAGCTTCGACAGGCCCAATGAGCAGTTCTTC; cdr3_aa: CASSFDRPNEQFF
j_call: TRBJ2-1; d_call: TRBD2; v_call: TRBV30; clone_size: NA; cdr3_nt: TGTGCCTGGAGGGCGACTAGCGGGAGGGCCGGGTACAATGAGCAGTTCTTC; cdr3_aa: CAWRATSGRAGYNEQFF
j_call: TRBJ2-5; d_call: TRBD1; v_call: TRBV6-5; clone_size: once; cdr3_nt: TGTGCCAGCAGTTACGGTGGACAGGGTGGCGAGACCCAGTACTTC; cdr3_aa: CASSYGGQGGETQYF
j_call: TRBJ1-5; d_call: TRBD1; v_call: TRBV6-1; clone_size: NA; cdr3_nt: TGTGCCAGCAGTGACGGGGACAGGGTTCTCAATCAGCCCCAGCATTTT; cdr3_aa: CASSDGDRVLNQPQHF
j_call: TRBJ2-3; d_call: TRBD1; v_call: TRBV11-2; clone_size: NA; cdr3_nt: TGTGCCAGCAGCTTGTGGCAGGGGGTAGATACGCAGTATTTT; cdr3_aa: CASSLWQGVDTQYF
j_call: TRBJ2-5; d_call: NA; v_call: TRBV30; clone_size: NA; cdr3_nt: TGTGCCTGGAGTCGGGGGGCAGGGGAAGAGACCCAGTACTTC; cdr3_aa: CAWSRGAGEETQYF
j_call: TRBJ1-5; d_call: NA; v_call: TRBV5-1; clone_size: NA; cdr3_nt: TGCGCCAGCAGCCACGAGGGAGTAGGACAGCCCCAGCATTTT; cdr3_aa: CASSHEGVGQPQHF
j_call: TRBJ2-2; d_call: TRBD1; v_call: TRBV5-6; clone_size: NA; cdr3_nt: TGTGCCAGCAGCCCGGGGACAGGGGGCCGTACCGGGGAGCTGTTTTTT; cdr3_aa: CASSPGTGGRTGELFF
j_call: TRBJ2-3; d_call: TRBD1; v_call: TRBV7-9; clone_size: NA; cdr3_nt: TGTGCCAGCAGCTTAGGGACAGGGTTTGGCACAGATACGCAGTATTTT; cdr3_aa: CASSLGTGFGTDTQYF
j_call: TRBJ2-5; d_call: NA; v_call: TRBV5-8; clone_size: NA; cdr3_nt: TGTGCCAGCAGCCCGGGAAAGGGTGGCCAAGAGACCCAGTACTTC; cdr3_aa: CASSPGKGGQETQYF
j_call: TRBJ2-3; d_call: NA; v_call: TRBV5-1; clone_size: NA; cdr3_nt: TGCGCCAGCAGGGACACAGGCACAGATACGCAGTATTTT; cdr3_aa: CASRDTGTDTQYF